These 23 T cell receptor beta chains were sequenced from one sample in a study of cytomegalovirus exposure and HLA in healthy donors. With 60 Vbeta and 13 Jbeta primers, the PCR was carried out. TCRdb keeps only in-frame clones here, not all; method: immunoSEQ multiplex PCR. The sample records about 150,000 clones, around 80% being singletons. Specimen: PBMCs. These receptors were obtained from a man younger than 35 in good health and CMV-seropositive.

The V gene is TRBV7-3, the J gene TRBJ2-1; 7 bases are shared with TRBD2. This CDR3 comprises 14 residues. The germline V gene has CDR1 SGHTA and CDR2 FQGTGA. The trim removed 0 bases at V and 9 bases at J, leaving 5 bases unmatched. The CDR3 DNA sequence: TGTGCCAGCAGCTTAACGCGGGAGTTAGGTGAGCAGTTCTTC. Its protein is CASSLTRELGEQFF. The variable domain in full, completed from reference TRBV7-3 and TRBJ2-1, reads GAGVSQTPSNKVTEKGKYVELRCDPISGHTALYWYRQSLGQGPEFLIYFQGTGAADDSGLPNDRFFAVRPEGSVSTLKIQRTERGDSAVYLCASSLTRELGEQFFGPGTRLTVL.

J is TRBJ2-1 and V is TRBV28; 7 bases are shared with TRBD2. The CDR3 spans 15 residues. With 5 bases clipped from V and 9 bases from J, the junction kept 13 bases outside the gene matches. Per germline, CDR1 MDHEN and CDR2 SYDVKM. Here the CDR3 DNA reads TGTGCCAGCAGTAGGCCGGGCGGGGGTAGAACTGAGCAGTTCTTC. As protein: CASSRPGGGRTEQFF.

The CDR3 DNA reads TGTGCCAGCAAACTCTCCGCTTATAGCAATCAGCCCCAGCATTTT. Residues: CASKLSAYSNQPQHF. The V call is TRBV6-1, the J call TRBJ1-5; D gene unclear. The CDR3 extends over 15 amino acids. Trimming removed 7 bases from V and 0 bases from J, with 13 bases in between. Germline V gene lookup returns CDR1 MNHNS and CDR2 SASEGT.

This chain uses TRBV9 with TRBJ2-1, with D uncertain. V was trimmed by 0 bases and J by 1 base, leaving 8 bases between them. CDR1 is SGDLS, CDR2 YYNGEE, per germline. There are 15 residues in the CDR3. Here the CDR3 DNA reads TGTGCCAGCAGCGTAGACAGCCAGTCCTACAATGAGCAGTTCTTC. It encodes CASSVDSQSYNEQFF.

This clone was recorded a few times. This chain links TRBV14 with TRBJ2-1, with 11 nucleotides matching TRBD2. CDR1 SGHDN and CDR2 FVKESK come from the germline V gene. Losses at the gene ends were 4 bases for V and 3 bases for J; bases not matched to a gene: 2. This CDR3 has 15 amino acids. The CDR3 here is CASSPGLADYNEQFF. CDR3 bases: TGTGCCAGCAGCCCGGGACTAGCGGACTACAATGAGCAGTTCTTC.

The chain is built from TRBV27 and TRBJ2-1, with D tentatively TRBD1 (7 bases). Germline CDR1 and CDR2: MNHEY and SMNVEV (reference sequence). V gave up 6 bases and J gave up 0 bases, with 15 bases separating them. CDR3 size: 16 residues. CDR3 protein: CASRAGGIGSYNEQFF. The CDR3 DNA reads TGTGCCAGCAGAGCAGGGGGGATTGGCTCCTACAATGAGCAGTTCTTC.

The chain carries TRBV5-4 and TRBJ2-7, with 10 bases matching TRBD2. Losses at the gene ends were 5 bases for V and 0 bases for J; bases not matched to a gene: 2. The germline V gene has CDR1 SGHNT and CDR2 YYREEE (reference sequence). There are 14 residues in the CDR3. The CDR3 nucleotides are TGTGCCAGCAGTGCTAGCGGGAGCTCCTACGAGCAGTACTTC. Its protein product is CASSASGSSYEQYF.

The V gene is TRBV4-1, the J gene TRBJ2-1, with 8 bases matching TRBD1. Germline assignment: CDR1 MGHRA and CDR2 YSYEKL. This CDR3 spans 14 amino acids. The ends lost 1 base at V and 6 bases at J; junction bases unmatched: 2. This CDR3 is CASSQVTGGNEQFF. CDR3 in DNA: TGCGCCAGCAGCCAAGTAACAGGGGGCAATGAGCAGTTCTTC.

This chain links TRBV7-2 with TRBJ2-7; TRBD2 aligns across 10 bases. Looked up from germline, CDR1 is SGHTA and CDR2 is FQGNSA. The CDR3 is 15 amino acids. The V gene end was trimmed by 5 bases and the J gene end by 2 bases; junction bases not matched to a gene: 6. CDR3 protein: CASSGGTSDPYEQYF. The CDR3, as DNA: TGTGCCAGCAGCGGCGGGACTAGCGACCCCTACGAGCAGTACTTC.

CDR3 residues: CASSFPRDTYQPQHF. CDR3 in DNA: TGTGCCAGCAGTTTTCCCCGGGACACCTATCAGCCCCAGCATTTT. The rearrangement joins TRBV28 to TRBJ1-5; the D gene is possibly TRBD1 (6 bases). Trimming removed 3 bases at V and 5 bases at J, with 14 bases between. From germline, CDR1 is MDHEN and CDR2 SYDVKM. The CDR3 is made up of 15 amino acids. The whole variable domain, filled in from reference TRBV28 and TRBJ1-5, reads DVKVTQSSRYLVKRTGEKVFLECVQDMDHENMFWYRQDPGLGLRLIYFSYDVKMKEKGDIPEGYSVSREKKERFSLILESASTNQTSMYLCASSFPRDTYQPQHFGDGTRLSIL.

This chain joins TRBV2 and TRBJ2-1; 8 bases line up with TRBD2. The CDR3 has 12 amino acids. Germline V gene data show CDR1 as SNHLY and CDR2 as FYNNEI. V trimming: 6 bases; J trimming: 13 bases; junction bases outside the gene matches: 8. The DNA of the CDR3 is TGTGCCAGCAGAGTACTAGCGGAAAAACAGTTCTTC. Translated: CASRVLAEKQFF.

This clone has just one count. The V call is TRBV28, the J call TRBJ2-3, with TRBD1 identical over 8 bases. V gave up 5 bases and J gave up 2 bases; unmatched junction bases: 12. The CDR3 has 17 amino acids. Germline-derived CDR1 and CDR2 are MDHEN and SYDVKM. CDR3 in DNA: TGTGCCAGCAGTCCCCGGGCGTGGACAGGGAACACAGATACGCAGTATTTT. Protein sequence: CASSPRAWTGNTDTQYF.

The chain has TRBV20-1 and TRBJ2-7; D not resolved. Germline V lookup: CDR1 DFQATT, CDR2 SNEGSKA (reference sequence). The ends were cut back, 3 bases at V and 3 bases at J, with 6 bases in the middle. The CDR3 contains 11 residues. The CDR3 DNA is TGCAGTGCTAGGGTCAGCTACGAGCAGTACTTC. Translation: CSARVSYEQYF.

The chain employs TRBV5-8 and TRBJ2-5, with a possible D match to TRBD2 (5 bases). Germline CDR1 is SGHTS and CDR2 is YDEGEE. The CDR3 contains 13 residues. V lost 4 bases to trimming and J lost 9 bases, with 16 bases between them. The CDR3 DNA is TGTGCCAGCAGCGCAGAGGGATGGACGGCCCAGTACTTC. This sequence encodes CASSAEGWTAQYF.

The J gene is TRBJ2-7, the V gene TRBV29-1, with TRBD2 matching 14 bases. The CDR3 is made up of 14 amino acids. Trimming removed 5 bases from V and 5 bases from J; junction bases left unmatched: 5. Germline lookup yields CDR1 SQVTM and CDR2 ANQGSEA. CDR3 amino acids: CSVPRGLAGDEQYF. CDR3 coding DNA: TGCAGCGTTCCAAGGGGACTAGCGGGAGACGAGCAGTACTTC.

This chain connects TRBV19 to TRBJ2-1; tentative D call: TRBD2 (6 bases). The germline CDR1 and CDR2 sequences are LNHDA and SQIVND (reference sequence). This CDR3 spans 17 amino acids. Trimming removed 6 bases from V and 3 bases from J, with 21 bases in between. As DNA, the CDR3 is TGTGCCAGTAGCCCGGGACTTCCTTGGGGTTACTACAATGAGCAGTTCTTC. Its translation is CASSPGLPWGYYNEQFF.

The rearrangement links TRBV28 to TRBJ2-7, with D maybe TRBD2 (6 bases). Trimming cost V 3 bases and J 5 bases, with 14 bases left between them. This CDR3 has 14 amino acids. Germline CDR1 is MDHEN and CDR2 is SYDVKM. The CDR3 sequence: CASSLGTSPDEQYF. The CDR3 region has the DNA TGTGCCAGCAGTTTGGGGACTTCTCCCGACGAGCAGTACTTC.

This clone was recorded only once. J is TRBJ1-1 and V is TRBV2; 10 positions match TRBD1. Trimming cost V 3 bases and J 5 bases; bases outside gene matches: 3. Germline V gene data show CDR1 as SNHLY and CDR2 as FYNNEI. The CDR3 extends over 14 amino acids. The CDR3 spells CASSDGQGVTEAFF. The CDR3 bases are TGTGCCAGCAGTGATGGACAGGGGGTTACTGAAGCTTTCTTT.

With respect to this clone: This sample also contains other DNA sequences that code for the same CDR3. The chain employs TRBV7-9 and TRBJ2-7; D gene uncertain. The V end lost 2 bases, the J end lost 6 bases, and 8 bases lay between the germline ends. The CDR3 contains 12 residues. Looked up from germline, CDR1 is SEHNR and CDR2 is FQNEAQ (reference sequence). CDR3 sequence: CASSLSFSEQYF. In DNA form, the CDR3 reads TGTGCCAGCAGCTTATCTTTTTCCGAGCAGTACTTC.

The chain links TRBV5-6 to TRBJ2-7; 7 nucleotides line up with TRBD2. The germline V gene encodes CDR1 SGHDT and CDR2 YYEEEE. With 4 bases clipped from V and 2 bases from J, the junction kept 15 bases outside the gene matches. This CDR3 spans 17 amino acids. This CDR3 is CASSPMTGGSGPYEQYF. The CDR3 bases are TGTGCCAGCAGCCCCATGACGGGGGGTAGCGGGCCCTACGAGCAGTACTTC.

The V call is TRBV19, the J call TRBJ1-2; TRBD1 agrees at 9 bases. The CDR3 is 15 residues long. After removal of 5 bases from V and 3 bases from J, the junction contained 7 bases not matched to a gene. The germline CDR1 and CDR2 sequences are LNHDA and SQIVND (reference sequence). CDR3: CASSGPDRGDYGYTF. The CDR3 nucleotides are TGTGCCAGTAGTGGGCCGGACAGGGGTGACTATGGCTACACCTTC.

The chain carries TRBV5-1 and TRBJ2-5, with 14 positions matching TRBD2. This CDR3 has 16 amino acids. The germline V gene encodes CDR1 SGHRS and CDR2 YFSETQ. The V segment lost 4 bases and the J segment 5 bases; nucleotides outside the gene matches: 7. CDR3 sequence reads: CASSDPTSGRGETQYF. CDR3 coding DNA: TGCGCCAGCAGCGACCCGACTAGCGGGAGGGGGGAGACCCAGTACTTC.

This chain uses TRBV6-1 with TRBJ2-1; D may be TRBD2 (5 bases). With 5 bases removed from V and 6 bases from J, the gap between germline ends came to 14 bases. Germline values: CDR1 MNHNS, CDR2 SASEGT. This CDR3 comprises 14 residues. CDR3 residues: CASSSQVGSNEQFF. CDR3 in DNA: TGTGCCAGCAGTTCCCAAGTGGGGAGCAATGAGCAGTTCTTC.